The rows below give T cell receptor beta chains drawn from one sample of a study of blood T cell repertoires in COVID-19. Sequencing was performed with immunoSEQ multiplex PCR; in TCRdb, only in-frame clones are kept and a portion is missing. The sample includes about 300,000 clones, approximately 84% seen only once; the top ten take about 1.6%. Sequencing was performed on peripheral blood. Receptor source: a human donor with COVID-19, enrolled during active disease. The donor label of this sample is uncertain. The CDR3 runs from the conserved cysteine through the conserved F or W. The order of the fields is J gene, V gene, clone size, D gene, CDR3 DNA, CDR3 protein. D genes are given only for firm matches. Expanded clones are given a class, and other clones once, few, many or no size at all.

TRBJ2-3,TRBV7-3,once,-,TGTGCCAGCAGCTTGTCCCAGGGGGATACGCAGTATTTT,CASSLSQGDTQYF
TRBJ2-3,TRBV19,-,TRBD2,TGTGCCAGTAGTCCTAGCGGGAGCGCAGATACGCAGTATTTT,CASSPSGSADTQYF
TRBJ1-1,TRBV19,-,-,TGTGCCAGTACCCCAAACCCACGGGGGGCGACCATGAACACTGAAGCTTTCTTT,CASTPNPRGATMNTEAFF
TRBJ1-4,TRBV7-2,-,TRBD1,TGTGCCAGCAGCTCCCCGGGACAGGGGAATGAAAAACTGTTTTTT,CASSSPGQGNEKLFF
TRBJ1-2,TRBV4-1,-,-,TGCGCCAGCAGCCAAGCACAGAGATGGGGCTACACCTTC,CASSQAQRWGYTF
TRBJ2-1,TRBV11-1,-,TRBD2,TGTGCCAGCAGCTCCCGGCGAGCGGGAGGTTACAATGAGCAGTTCTTC,CASSSRRAGGYNEQFF
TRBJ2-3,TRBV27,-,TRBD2,TGTGCCAGCAGTAAGGGACTAGCGGGAGGGCCAAGGCAGTATTTT,CASSKGLAGGPRQYF
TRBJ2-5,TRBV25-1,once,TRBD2,TGTGCCAGCAGTGTAGCGGGAGGCGAAGGGACCCAGTACTTC,CASSVAGGEGTQYF
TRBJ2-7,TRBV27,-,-,TGTGCCAGCAGTTTGAGACAGCCTCATGGGGAGCAGTACTTC,CASSLRQPHGEQYF
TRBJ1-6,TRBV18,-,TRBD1,TGTGCCAGCTCCCTTGGACAGGAAAATTCACCCCTCCACTTT,CASSLGQENSPLHF
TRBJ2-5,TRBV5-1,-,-,TGCGCCAGCAGCTTTCGGCCCCCCACAGAAAACTTACAAGAGACCCAGTACTTC,CASSFRPPTENLQETQYF
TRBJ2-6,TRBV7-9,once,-,TGTGCCAGCAGCTTAGGGCTTGGTTTTGGGGCCAACGTCCTGACTTTC,CASSLGLGFGANVLTF
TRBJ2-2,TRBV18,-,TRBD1,TGTGCCAGCTCACCTTCAATGGGACAGGGAAACACCGGGGAGCTGTTTTTT,CASSPSMGQGNTGELFF
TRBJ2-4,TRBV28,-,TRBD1,TGTGCCAGCAGTCAGGGGGCGGCCAAAAACATTCAGTACTTC,CASSQGAAKNIQYF
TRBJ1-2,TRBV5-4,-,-,TGTGCCAGCAGCTGGGGAGGGGACGCTAATGGCTACACCTTC,CASSWGGDANGYTF
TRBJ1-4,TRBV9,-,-,TGTGCCAGCAGCTCCCCGGGAACAACTAATGAAAAACTGTTTTTT,CASSSPGTTNEKLFF
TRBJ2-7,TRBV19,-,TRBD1,TGTGCCAGTAGTAGGGACAGAAACTACGAGCAGTACTTC,CASSRDRNYEQYF
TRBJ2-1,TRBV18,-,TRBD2,TGTGCCAGCTCAAAGGTTAACAGCGGGAGTACAAAAAGCCAGTTCTTC,CASSKVNSGSTKSQFF
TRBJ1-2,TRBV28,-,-,TGTGCCAGCACGGGAGGTCGTGGCTACACCTTC,CASTGGRGYTF
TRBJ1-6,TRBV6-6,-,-,TGTGCCAGCAGTGACACGGAAAGGGGCAATTCACCCCTCCACTTT,CASSDTERGNSPLHF
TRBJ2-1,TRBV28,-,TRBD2,TGTGCCAGCAGTTTGCGCGGGGGCTCCTACAATGAGCAGTTCTTC,CASSLRGGSYNEQFF
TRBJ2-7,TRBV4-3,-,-,TGCGCCAGCAGCCAAGATCGTCAGGGCGAGCAGTACTTC,CASSQDRQGEQYF